A selection of T cell receptor beta chains follows, all from one sample in a study of shared T cell receptors in the human thymus. Here immunoSEQ multiplex PCR was the method, and the copy in TCRdb shows in-frame clones only, minus some. The sample shows hundreds of thousands of clones, more than 75% of them seen only once. These same data were also listed under a study on human thymus T cells.

Sequences were obtained from thymocytes. These receptors all stem from a boy under three years old with a congenital heart defect. The conserved cysteine and the conserved F or W are not part of the CDR3 here.

j_call | v_call | cdr3_aa
TRBJ1-2 | TRBV4-1 | ASSLPSPGGVDYGYT
TRBJ2-5 | TRBV15 | ATSPVGQLRETQY
TRBJ2-1 | TRBV5-1 | ASSLVLLSGEYNEQF
TRBJ2-7 | TRBV18 | ASSPDRSSYEQY
TRBJ2-5 | TRBV30 | ASRIDGRSQETQY
TRBJ1-3 | TRBV6-1 | ASSPQGSGNTIY
TRBJ2-7 | TRBV7-9 | ASSLAQASGMSSYEQY
TRBJ2-1 | TRBV6-6 | ASSYLRTVNEQF
TRBJ2-1 | TRBV6-6 | ASSLKGWNEQF
TRBJ2-7 | TRBV6-1 | VSSGRVGEQY
TRBJ2-5 | TRBV4-3 | ASSPRLVFEETQY
TRBJ1-1 | TRBV6-1 | ASSEAGGTEAF